This T cell receptor beta chain appears in the sequencing data of a study of a mutant IDH1 vaccine in newly diagnosed glioma. Study as a whole: Most patients had received both radiotherapy and temozolomide, the prior options being radiotherapy, temozolomide, or both. Study findings and constraints: No link was apparently found between pseudoprogression and changes in top peripheral T cell clonotypes. Evidence of vaccine-induced immune responses was documented in 85% to 95% of patients.

CDR1 is MNHNY and CDR2 is SVGAGI in the germline V gene (reference sequence). This CDR3 is 14 amino acids long. V was pared by 7 bases and J by 10 bases, with 17 bases between. Time point of the sample: baseline, week 1 (first vaccination visit). Treatment here: pre-vaccination baseline after standard-of-care therapy. Donor diagnoses consisted of new WHO grade 3 or 4 IDH1-mutant, ATRX-lost astrocytomas. Produced via immunoSEQ multiplex PCR; TCRdb's table is partial and in-frame only. The table records 55,000 to 70,000 clones, 65% to 90% of them present only once. About this clone itself: Its antigen is as yet unknown.

Material: PBMCs, obtained from a glioma patient treated with radiotherapy, temozolomide or both. The TCR was taken from a man aged 25 to 40 with glioma. This chain links TRBV6-6 with TRBJ1-6; a possible D gene is TRBD1 (5 bases). CDR3 sequence reads: CASTADGAGSPLHF. Here the CDR3 DNA reads TGTGCCAGCACAGCGGACGGCGCAGGGTCACCCCTCCACTTT.